Below are 25 T cell receptor delta chains sequenced from a single sample in a study of gamma-delta T cells after stem cell transplantation. TCRdb redid the clone calls on the RT-PCR reads with CATT. Here the sample spans roughly 3,100 delta-chain clones, about 2% being singletons. Sequences were obtained from gamma-delta T cells. All receptors derive from a human donor. It is not recorded whose cells these are; they may come from a transplant donor.

This clone was seen more than once but under ten times. Distinct nucleotide sequences in the sample also encode this CDR3. V usage is TRDV2 and J usage is TRDJ1; TRDD3 matches at 9 bases. This CDR3 spans 20 amino acids. Germline V gives CDR1 GEAIGNYY, CDR2 EKD. J was trimmed by 2 bases and V by 3 bases; bases with no gene match: 21. The CDR3 loop is CACDPTSPVLGDGWTDKLIF. CDR3 nucleotide sequence: TGTGCCTGTGACCCCACTTCCCCTGTACTGGGGGACGGTTGGACCGATAAACTCATCTTT.

This clone was found a few times. A clone one base away is much larger, so this may be a read error. Other DNA sequences in the same sample also yield this CDR3. The chain links TRDV2 to TRDJ3, with 12 nucleotides matching TRDD3. The junction had 17 bases not matched to a gene; V was cut back by 3 bases and J by 0 bases. Per the germline V gene, CDR1 is GEAIGNYY and CDR2 is EKD. CDR3 length: 23 residues. The CDR3 region has the DNA TGTGCCTGTGACGCGGGGTACTGGGGGATACAAGACGGAGGCTCCTGGGACACCCGACAGATGTTTTTC. Amino acid sequence: CACDAGYWGIQDGGSWDTRQMFF.

Relative to its sample, this clone is medium-sized. Other nucleotide sequences from this sample produce the same CDR3. This chain uses TRDV2 with TRDJ1; TRDD3 aligns across 13 bases. The CDR3 sequence is 19 residues long. Trimming cost V 0 bases and J 7 bases; bases outside gene matches: 16. Per the germline V gene, CDR1 is GEAIGNYY and CDR2 is EKD. CDR3 region: CACDTVPTGGYDRGGKLIF. The CDR3 nucleotides are TGTGCCTGTGACACCGTACCTACTGGGGGATACGACAGAGGGGGTAAACTCATCTTT.

By sample share, this clone is large (0.1 to 1%). The chain has TRDV2 and TRDJ1; 8 nucleotides line up with TRDD3. Germline V gives CDR1 GEAIGNYY, CDR2 EKD. The junction had 6 bases not matched to a gene; V was cut back by 1 base and J by 0 bases. There are 16 residues in the CDR3. CDR3 sequence reads: CACDTVGGGYTDKLIF. CDR3 DNA sequence: TGTGCCTGTGACACGGTAGGTGGGGGATACACCGATAAACTCATCTTT.

Regarding this clone: With a much larger clone just one base away, this may be a read error. This same CDR3 is encoded by further DNA sequences in the sample. The chain uses TRDV2 and TRDJ1; 10 bases agree with TRDD3. CDR3 size: 18 residues. Germline CDR1 GEAIGNYY, CDR2 EKD. CDR3 in amino acids: CACDTVGGGYSDPDKLIF. CDR3 bases: TGTGCCTGTGACACCGTTGGTGGGGGATACTCAGACCCAGATAAACTTATCTTT.

This clone is labeled as medium-sized. CDR3 protein: CACDTLDWGIPGGTIDKLIF. DNA of the CDR3: TGTGCCTGTGACACCCTTGACTGGGGGATACCGGGGGGTACAATCGATAAACTCATCTTT. The chain has TRDV2 and TRDJ1, with 12 positions matching TRDD3. CDR1 GEAIGNYY and CDR2 EKD come from the germline V gene. The V and J ends lost 0 bases and 4 bases, in that order; junction bases with no gene match: 17. The CDR3 loop spans 20 amino acids.

Comments on this clone: This is likely an artifact of a read error, given a far larger clone one base away. Additional DNA sequences in this sample encode the identical CDR3. The V call is TRDV2, the J call TRDJ1; 9 nucleotides match TRDD3. Losses at the gene ends were 4 bases for V and 0 bases for J; bases not matched to a gene: 32. This CDR3 contains 24 residues. CDR1 is GEAIGNYY and CDR2 is EKD in the germline V gene. In DNA, the CDR3 is TGTGCCTGTGATATATTAACTGGGGGAGATCGCGGCGGTGGATATTCAACGTACACCGATAAACTCATCTTT. Protein product: CACDILTGGDRGGGYSTYTDKLIF.

This clone has just a few counts. The genes are TRDV2 and TRDJ1; 7 bases are shared with TRDD3. V trimming: 4 bases; J trimming: 0 bases; junction bases outside the gene matches: 7. Germline V CDR1 and CDR2: GEAIGNYY, EKD. The CDR3 consists of 15 residues. CDR3 coding DNA: TGTGCCTGTGAAAAACTGGGGACCTACACCGATAAACTCATCTTT. Its translation: CACEKLGTYTDKLIF.

A word on this clone: Translating this DNA gives a protein that differs at residue 20 from the TCRdb one, which belongs to a much larger clone; a read error is likely, and the protein shown is this translation. The CDR3 sequence: CALGPRGTLTSHYWGILLTVQLFF. In DNA, the CDR3 is TGTGCTCTTGGGCCCCGAGGGACGCTGACCTCTCATTACTGGGGGATACTTCTGACAGTACAACTATTCTTT. The chain uses TRDV1 and TRDJ2; 12 positions agree with TRDD3. Germline V gene sequence: CDR1 TSWWSYY, CDR2 QGS. This CDR3 contains 24 residues.

By share of the sample, this clone is medium-sized (0.01 to 0.1%). This rearrangement joins TRDV2 to TRDJ1, with 11 bases identical to TRDD3. The V and J ends lost 4 bases and 3 bases, in that order; junction bases with no gene match: 6. Germline loops: CDR1 GEAIGNYY, CDR2 EKD. This CDR3 region has 15 residues. The chain's CDR3 is CACDPLGDTADKLIF. Here the CDR3 DNA reads TGTGCCTGTGATCCCCTGGGGGATACAGCCGATAAACTCATCTTT.

By its share, this clone is medium-sized (0.01 to 0.1%). This chain uses TRDV1 with TRDJ1; 7 bases align to TRDD3. CDR3 length: 21 residues. Germline V lookup: CDR1 TSWWSYY, CDR2 QGS. Trimming at V came to 5 bases and at J to 3 bases, leaving 27 bases not matched to a gene. The CDR3 DNA sequence: TGTGCTCTTGGGAAGAGGCCTAACGGGGGATGGAGGGGTTCGTACGCCGATAAACTCATCTTT. Amino acids: CALGKRPNGGWRGSYADKLIF.

Concerning this clone: The protein TCRdb gives is from a much larger clone and does not agree with this DNA's translation at residue 7, likely a read error; the protein shown here comes from the DNA. The CDR3 DNA reads TGTGCCTGTGACACGGTGGGCCGAATGGGGGGCCCATACACCGATAAACTCATCTTT. It yields the protein CACDTVGRMGGPYTDKLIF. The chain carries TRDV2 and TRDJ1; a weak D match, TRDD3 (6 bases). Germline CDR1 and CDR2: GEAIGNYY and EKD. This CDR3 is 19 amino acids long. The V and J ends lost 1 base and 0 bases respectively, with 23 bases between them.

By share of the sample, this clone is medium-sized. The V gene is TRDV2, the J gene TRDJ1; D gene unclear. This CDR3 is 16 amino acids long. The V gene lost 2 bases and the J gene lost 0 bases, with 15 bases spanning the gap. The V gene's germline CDR1 is GEAIGNYY and CDR2 EKD. CDR3 sequence (DNA): TGTGCCTGTGACATCCTTGCGGGCCCCTACACCGATAAACTCATCTTT. As protein: CACDILAGPYTDKLIF.

Points on this clone: The protein given by TCRdb reflects a much larger clone and differs at residue 18 from this DNA's translation, likely from a read error; the protein shown is the DNA's translation. This chain uses TRDV1 with TRDJ2; 12 positions agree with TRDD3. The CDR3 contains 24 residues. Germline CDR1 and CDR2: TSWWSYY and QGS. Written as DNA, the CDR3 is TGTGCTCTTGGGCCCCGAGGGACGCTGACCTCTCATTACTGGGGGATACTTGTGACAGCACAACTATTCTTT. The encoded protein is CALGPRGTLTSHYWGILVTAQLFF.

This rearrangement joins TRDV1 to TRDJ1; tentative D call: TRDD3 (6 bases). The CDR3 covers 18 residues. Germline V gives CDR1 TSWWSYY, CDR2 QGS. Trimming left V 2 bases short and J 0 bases short, with 19 bases between. CDR3 loop: CALGENQWTGRYTDKLIF. The CDR3 coding sequence is TGTGCTCTTGGGGAAAATCAGTGGACTGGGCGGTACACCGATAAACTCATCTTT.

In the case of this clone: One base separates it from a far larger clone, so it is likely a read error. J is TRDJ1 and V is TRDV2, with D perhaps TRDD3 (6 bases). This CDR3 has 15 amino acids. Germline loops: CDR1 GEAIGNYY, CDR2 EKD. CDR3 in amino acids: CARDTLGTKMDKLIF. As DNA, the CDR3 is TGTGCCCGTGACACGCTGGGGACCAAGATGGATAAACTCATCTTT.

Concerning this clone itself: This sequence is one base from a far larger clone and is likely a read error. The V call is TRDV2, the J call TRDJ3, with 12 bases fitting TRDD3. The junction had 17 bases not matched to a gene; V was cut back by 3 bases and J by 0 bases. The CDR3 is 23 amino acids. The germline V gene has CDR1 GEAIGNYY and CDR2 EKD. The CDR3 region is CACDSGYWGIQDGGSWDTRQMFF. The DNA for the CDR3 is TGTGCCTGTGACTCGGGATACTGGGGGATACAAGACGGAGGCTCCTGGGACACCCGACAGATGTTTTTC.

There are a few counts of this clone. This may come from a read error, since a much larger clone is one base off. The rearrangement uses TRDV2 and TRDJ1; TRDD3 agrees at 10 bases. This CDR3 spans 19 amino acids. CDR1 and CDR2 (germline): GEAIGNYY, EKD. The CDR3 loop is CACDTAPNLLGDGTDRLIF. The CDR3 coding sequence is TGTGCCTGTGACACCGCTCCAAACCTACTGGGGGATGGAACCGATAGACTCATCTTT.

In its sample, this clone is medium-sized. The V and J genes are TRDV2 and TRDJ3; 10 bases agree with TRDD3. The junction had 7 bases not matched to a gene; V was cut back by 0 bases and J by 0 bases. CDR1 is GEAIGNYY, CDR2 EKD, per germline. CDR3 length: 20 residues. CDR3 DNA: TGTGCCTGTGACACCGTACTGGGGGATCCTCCCTCCTGGGACACCCGACAGATGTTTTTC. This codes for CACDTVLGDPPSWDTRQMFF.

The table lists this clone with a few counts. This chain connects TRDV2 to TRDJ1, with TRDD3 matching over 12 bases. J lost 3 bases, V lost 1 base, and 5 bases had no gene match. The CDR3 loop spans 16 amino acids. The germline V gene has CDR1 GEAIGNYY and CDR2 EKD. The CDR3 DNA is TGTGCCTGTGACACACTGGGGGATACCTCTCCCGATAAACTCATCTTT. Protein sequence: CACDTLGDTSPDKLIF.

For this clone: A read error likely explains why the TCRdb protein, taken from a much larger clone, differs from this DNA's translation at residue 9; the protein shown is translated from the DNA. This CDR3 reads CACDPVWTEGYATDKLIF. Written as DNA, the CDR3 is TGTGCCTGTGACCCGGTTTGGACTGAGGGATACGCGACCGATAAACTCATCTTT. The V call is TRDV2, the J call TRDJ1; 8 bases align to TRDD3. This CDR3 is 18 amino acids long. In germline, CDR1 is GEAIGNYY, CDR2 EKD. Trimming took 3 bases from V and 2 from J; bases not matched to a gene: 16.

Within the sample, this clone is medium-sized (0.01 to 0.1%). The V gene is TRDV2, the J gene TRDJ1, with 8 nucleotides matching TRDD3. CDR3 length: 15 amino acids. Trimming cost V 2 bases and J 4 bases; bases outside gene matches: 8. The germline V gene has CDR1 GEAIGNYY and CDR2 EKD. As DNA, the CDR3 is TGTGCCTGTGACAGCATACTGGGGGCCGGCGATAAACTCATCTTT. Encoded protein: CACDSILGAGDKLIF.

The V call is TRDV2, the J call TRDJ2; 8 bases align to TRDD3. The J segment lost 3 bases and the V segment lost 3 bases, leaving 8 bases of the junction unmatched. There are 16 residues in the CDR3. CDR1 is GEAIGNYY and CDR2 is EKD in the germline V gene. The CDR3 loop reads CACDDVLGGLTAQLFF. DNA for the CDR3: TGTGCCTGTGACGACGTACTGGGGGGCCTGACAGCACAACTCTTCTTT.

A note on this clone: TCRdb's listed protein matches a much larger clone and diverges from this DNA's translation at residue 11, likely through a read error; the protein shown comes from the DNA. The V call is TRDV2, the J call TRDJ3; 7 nucleotides line up with TRDD3. The CDR3 spans 19 residues. The V gene end was trimmed by 0 bases and the J gene end by 2 bases; junction bases not matched to a gene: 9. CDR1 and CDR2 (germline): GEAIGNYY, EKD. The CDR3 bases are TGTGCCTGTGACACCGTTGGGGGAGAGAGCCCCTGGGACACCCGACAGATGTTTTTC. Amino acids: CACDTVGGESPWDTRQMFF.

This clone rates as medium-sized (0.01 to 0.1%). The identical CDR3 is also encoded by other nucleotide sequences in the sample. The CDR3 loop reads CACDTLQYTDKLIF. CDR3 DNA sequence: TGTGCCTGTGACACGCTCCAATACACCGATAAACTCATCTTT. This chain joins TRDV2 and TRDJ1; D not certain. CDR1 and CDR2 (germline): GEAIGNYY, EKD. The CDR3 covers 14 residues. Trimming stripped 1 base from V and 0 bases from J, with 8 bases between.